The 22 T cell receptor beta chains below were found in one sample sequenced in a study of blood T cell repertoires in COVID-19. Assay used: immunoSEQ multiplex PCR; TCRdb lists only in-frame clones, some missing. The table includes fewer than 15,000 clones, roughly 80% detected once. The sequenced sample consisted of peripheral blood. The receptor source for this set is an older man with acute or convalescent COVID-19.

This clone came up a few times. The chain has TRBV19 and TRBJ2-2; a weak D match, TRBD1 (6 bases). The germline V gene encodes CDR1 LNHDA and CDR2 SQIVND (reference sequence). Between the trimmed V and J ends, which lost 5 bases and 7 bases, there was a span of 11 bases. The CDR3 is 13 residues long. The CDR3 sequence is CASSAGAGGELFF. The CDR3 DNA sequence: TGTGCCAGTAGTGCAGGGGCGGGCGGGGAGCTGTTTTTT.

The chain uses TRBV5-5 and TRBJ1-5, with D hard to call. Between the trimmed V and J ends, which lost 4 bases and 6 bases, there was a span of 14 bases. Germline V lookup: CDR1 SGHKS, CDR2 YYEKEE (reference sequence). The CDR3 loop spans 14 amino acids. The CDR3 region is CASSSEGGRQPQHF. CDR3 nucleotides: TGTGCCAGCAGCAGCGAGGGTGGACGTCAGCCCCAGCATTTT.

This chain joins TRBV29-1 and TRBJ2-7; TRBD2 agrees at 7 bases. The CDR3 spans 11 residues. V was clipped by 5 bases and J by 4 bases; unmatched bases: 2. Germline V gene sequence: CDR1 SQVTM, CDR2 ANQGSEA. The CDR3 spells CSVLSGYEQYF. In nucleotides, the CDR3 is TGCAGCGTTCTTAGCGGGTACGAGCAGTACTTC.

With respect to this clone: At one boundary the junction diverges from the germline segment, which might be a read error. The chain is built from TRBV5-6 and TRBJ1-1; 7 bases align to TRBD1. There are 13 residues in the CDR3. From germline, CDR1 is SGHDT and CDR2 YYEEEE. The CDR3 nucleotides read TGTGCCAGCAGCTCAGGGGGGAGACAGGTCGGTAATTTT. Translated, it gives CASSSGGRQVGNF.

V and J are TRBV7-8 and TRBJ2-2, with no clear D. With 5 bases removed from V and 1 base from J, the gap between germline ends came to 11 bases. Germline values: CDR1 SGHVS, CDR2 FQNEAQ. This CDR3 comprises 15 residues. The CDR3 here is CASSPIQRNTGELFF. In DNA form, the CDR3 reads TGTGCCAGCAGCCCGATACAGAGGAACACCGGGGAGCTGTTTTTT.

This chain connects TRBV2 to TRBJ2-3, with 8 bases identical to TRBD2. The CDR3 totals 16 residues. The germline V gene encodes CDR1 SNHLY and CDR2 FYNNEI. V was pared by 4 bases and J by 7 bases, with 13 bases of the junction left unmatched. CDR3 sequence: CASSGLFRGGRNTQYF. CDR3 DNA sequence: TGTGCCAGCAGTGGCCTCTTTCGGGGGGGCCGAAATACGCAGTATTTT.

This sequence joins TRBV18 and TRBJ2-2; D gene uncertain. CDR1 and CDR2 from the germline V gene are KGHSH and LQKENI. CDR3 size: 12 residues. Trimming took 2 bases from V and 6 from J, leaving 4 bases between them. This CDR3 reads CASSPRAGELFF. The CDR3 DNA sequence: TGTGCCAGCTCACCAAGAGCCGGGGAGCTGTTTTTT. Complete variable domain (other parts from reference TRBV18 and TRBJ2-2): NAGVMQNPRHLVRRRGQEARLRCSPMKGHSHVYWYRQLPEEGLKFMVYLQKENIIDESGMPKERFSAEFPKEGPSILRIQQVVRGDSAAYFCASSPRAGELFFGEGSRLTVL.

This CDR3 is CASQTGQGLQETQYF. The CDR3, as DNA: TGTGCCAGCCAGACCGGACAGGGGCTCCAAGAGACCCAGTACTTC. V is TRBV6-5 and J is TRBJ2-5; 9 bases align to TRBD1. CDR1 is MNHEY and CDR2 is SVGAGI in the germline V gene. The CDR3 has 15 residues. V trimming: 8 bases; J trimming: 1 base; junction bases outside the gene matches: 8.

V is TRBV5-1 and J is TRBJ1-2, with 8 bases fitting TRBD1. The V gene's germline CDR1 is SGHRS and CDR2 YFSETQ. The CDR3 covers 15 residues. Trimming cost V 4 bases and J 5 bases; bases outside gene matches: 10. CDR3 sequence reads: CASSPSGTGAYGYTF. CDR3 sequence (DNA): TGCGCCAGCAGCCCTTCCGGGACAGGTGCATATGGCTACACCTTC.

The chain combines TRBV19 with TRBJ2-7; 7 bases are a match to TRBD1. Germline trimming cut 6 bases from V and 3 bases from J; bases unmatched to any gene: 8. Per the germline V gene, CDR1 is LNHDA and CDR2 is SQIVND (reference sequence). This CDR3 region has 14 residues. CDR3 loop: CASREGADVYEQYF. The CDR3 coding sequence is TGTGCCAGTAGAGAGGGGGCGGATGTCTACGAGCAGTACTTC.

This chain joins TRBV28 and TRBJ1-1, with D tentatively TRBD1 (6 bases). V was shortened by 3 bases and J by 5 bases, with 13 bases between the two germline ends. The CDR3 has 14 amino acids. Germline values: CDR1 MDHEN, CDR2 SYDVKM. CDR3 sequence reads: CASSFNRVLTEAFF. The CDR3 DNA sequence: TGTGCCAGCAGTTTCAACAGGGTGCTTACTGAAGCTTTCTTT.

CDR3 DNA sequence: TGTGCCAGCAGCTTGGGCCGGATAGGGGACAATGAGCAGTTCTTC. Its protein is CASSLGRIGDNEQFF. The rearrangement uses TRBV5-6 and TRBJ2-1, with D perhaps TRBD1 (5 bases). Germline V gene sequence: CDR1 SGHDT, CDR2 YYEEEE. CDR3 length: 15 amino acids. Deletions cut 0 bases from V and 5 bases from J, with 12 bases between.

This sequence joins TRBV6-5 and TRBJ2-5, with D maybe TRBD1 (5 bases). The CDR3 extends over 13 amino acids. CDR1 and CDR2 (germline): MNHEY, SVGAGI. Trimming removed 6 bases from V and 1 base from J, with 9 bases in between. CDR3 in amino acids: CASRPTVQETQYF. Written as DNA, the CDR3 is TGTGCCAGCAGACCGACAGTCCAAGAGACCCAGTACTTC.

The gene calls are TRBV6-6 and TRBJ2-3, with 9 bases lining up with TRBD2. J lost 0 bases, V lost 6 bases, and 7 bases had no gene match. This CDR3 region has 16 residues. From germline, CDR1 is MNHNY and CDR2 SVGAGI (reference sequence). The CDR3 bases are TGTGCCAGCAGGACAAGCGGGGGGCTTAGCACAGATACGCAGTATTTT. This encodes CASRTSGGLSTDTQYF.

This clone appeared once. This chain links TRBV5-1 with TRBJ1-1; D gene ambiguous. The CDR3 extends over 14 amino acids. In germline, CDR1 is SGHRS, CDR2 YFSETQ. Trimming left V 0 bases short and J 0 bases short, with 6 bases between. Here the CDR3 DNA reads TGCGCCAGCAGCTTGGACAGATTGAACACTGAAGCTTTCTTT. Translation gives CASSLDRLNTEAFF.

This chain uses TRBV24-1 with TRBJ2-2; 14 positions match TRBD2. Trimming took 4 bases from V and 5 from J; bases not matched to a gene: 8. The germline CDR1 and CDR2 sequences are KGHDR and SFDVKD. The CDR3 extends over 18 amino acids. The CDR3 DNA follows: TGTGCCACCAGTGACCTCGGACTAGCGGGGGGTCAAACCGGGGAGCTGTTTTTT. It is translated as CATSDLGLAGGQTGELFF.

The count of this clone is one. This chain links TRBV7-2 with TRBJ1-1; D is uncertain. This CDR3 is built from 14 residues. The V gene lost 1 base and the J gene lost 10 bases, with 16 bases spanning the gap. Per the germline V gene, CDR1 is SGHTA and CDR2 is FQGNSA. This chain's CDR3 is CASSLGEAQWGAFF. The CDR3 region has the DNA TGTGCCAGCAGCTTAGGGGAGGCCCAGTGGGGAGCTTTCTTT.

The chain has TRBV3-1 (or the pseudogene TRBV3-2) and TRBJ1-6; perhaps TRBD1 as D (5 bases). CDR3 length: 14 residues. Per the germline V gene, CDR1 is LGHDT and CDR2 is YNNKEL (reference sequence). Trimming cost V 6 bases and J 8 bases, with 14 bases left between them. CDR3 bases: TGTGCCAGCAGTGCTAACCCACAGGATTCACCCCTCCACTTT. Translation gives CASSANPQDSPLHF.

The V and J genes are TRBV9 and TRBJ2-1; 9 nucleotides match TRBD2. Germline assignment: CDR1 SGDLS and CDR2 YYNGEE. The trim removed 0 bases at V and 6 bases at J, leaving 4 bases unmatched. This CDR3 spans 15 amino acids. The CDR3 DNA is TGTGCCAGCAGCGTAGTGGCGGGGGGGCCCAATGAGCAGTTCTTC. Its translation: CASSVVAGGPNEQFF. The full variable domain, rest sourced from reference TRBV9 and TRBJ2-1, is DSGVTQTPKHLITATGQRVTLRCSPRSGDLSVYWYQQSLDQGLQFLIQYYNGEERAKGNILERFSAQQFPDLHSELNLSSLELGDSALYFCASSVVAGGPNEQFFGPGTRLTVL.

V is TRBV5-8 and J is TRBJ2-1, with 13 nucleotides matching TRBD2. Looked up from germline, CDR1 is SGHTS and CDR2 is YDEGEE. The CDR3 is 15 amino acids. The V gene end was trimmed by 3 bases and the J gene end by 5 bases; junction bases not matched to a gene: 2. The CDR3 DNA is TGTGCCAGCAGCTATGGGACTAGCGGGAACAATGAGCAGTTCTTC. Translating it yields CASSYGTSGNNEQFF.

This clone is a singleton in its sample. This chain joins TRBV6-2 or TRBV6-3 and TRBJ1-1, with D unresolved. Trimming stripped 4 bases from V and 4 bases from J, with 25 bases between. Germline V CDR1 and CDR2: MNHEY, SVGEGT. This CDR3 has 18 amino acids. For the CDR3, the DNA is TGTGCCAGCAGTTCCAGTACTTCAGACACCATCCGGGGCACTGAAGCTTTCTTT. It is translated as CASSSSTSDTIRGTEAFF.

J is TRBJ2-2 and V is TRBV11-1; 9 bases are a match to TRBD1. CDR1 and CDR2 (germline): SGHAT, FQDESV (reference sequence). This CDR3 is built from 16 residues. The junction had 11 bases not matched to a gene; V was cut back by 6 bases and J by 6 bases. The CDR3 here is CASSPQQGAFSGELFF. The CDR3 bases are TGTGCCAGCAGTCCTCAACAGGGGGCATTTTCCGGGGAGCTGTTTTTT. The variable domain in full, completed from reference TRBV11-1 and TRBJ2-2, reads EAEVAQSPRYKITEKSQAVAFWCDPISGHATLYWYRQILGQGPELLVQFQDESVVDDSQLPKDRFSAERLKGVDSTLKIQPAELGDSAMYLCASSPQQGAFSGELFFGEGSRLTVL.